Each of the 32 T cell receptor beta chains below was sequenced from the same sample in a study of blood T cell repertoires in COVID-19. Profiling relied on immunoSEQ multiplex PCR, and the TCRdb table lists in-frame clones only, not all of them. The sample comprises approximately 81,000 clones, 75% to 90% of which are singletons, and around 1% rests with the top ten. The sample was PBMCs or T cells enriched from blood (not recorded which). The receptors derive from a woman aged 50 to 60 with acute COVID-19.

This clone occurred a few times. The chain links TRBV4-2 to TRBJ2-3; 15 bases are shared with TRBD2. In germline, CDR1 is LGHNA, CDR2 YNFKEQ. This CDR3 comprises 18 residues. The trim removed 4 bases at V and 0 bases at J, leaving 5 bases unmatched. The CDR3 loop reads CASSPGLAGGPSTDTQYF. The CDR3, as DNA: TGTGCCAGCAGCCCCGGACTAGCGGGAGGGCCCAGCACAGATACGCAGTATTTT.

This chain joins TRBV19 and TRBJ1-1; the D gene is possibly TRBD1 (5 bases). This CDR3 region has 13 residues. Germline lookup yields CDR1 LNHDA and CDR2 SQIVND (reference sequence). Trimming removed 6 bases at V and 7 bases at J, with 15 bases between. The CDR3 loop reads CASSPTGGVEAFF. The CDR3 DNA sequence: TGTGCCAGTAGCCCGACCGGGGGGGTTGAAGCTTTCTTT. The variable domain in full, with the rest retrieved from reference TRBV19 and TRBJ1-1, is DGGITQSPKYLFRKEGQNVTLSCEQNLNHDAMYWYRQDPGQGLRLIYYSQIVNDFQKGDIAEGYSVSREKKESFPLTVTSAQKNPTAFYLCASSPTGGVEAFFGQGTRLTVV.

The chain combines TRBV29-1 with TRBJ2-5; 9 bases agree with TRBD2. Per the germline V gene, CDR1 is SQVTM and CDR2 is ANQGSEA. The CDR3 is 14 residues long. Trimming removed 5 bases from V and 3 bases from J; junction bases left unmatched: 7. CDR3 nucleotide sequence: TGCAGCGTTTGGCGACTAGCGGCCAAAGAGACCCAGTACTTC. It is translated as CSVWRLAAKETQYF.

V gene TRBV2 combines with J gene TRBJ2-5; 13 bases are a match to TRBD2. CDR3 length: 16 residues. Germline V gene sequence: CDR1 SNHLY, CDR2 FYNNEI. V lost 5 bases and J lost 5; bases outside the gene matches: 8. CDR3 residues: CASSITSGRAGETQYF. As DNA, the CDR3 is TGTGCCAGCAGTATCACTAGCGGGAGGGCCGGGGAGACCCAGTACTTC.

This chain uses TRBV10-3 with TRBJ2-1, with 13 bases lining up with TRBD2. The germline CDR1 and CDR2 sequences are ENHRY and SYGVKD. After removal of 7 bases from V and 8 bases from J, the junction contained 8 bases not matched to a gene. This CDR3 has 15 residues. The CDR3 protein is CAITGRTSGSDEQFF. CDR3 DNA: TGTGCCATCACGGGGAGGACTAGCGGGAGTGATGAGCAGTTCTTC.

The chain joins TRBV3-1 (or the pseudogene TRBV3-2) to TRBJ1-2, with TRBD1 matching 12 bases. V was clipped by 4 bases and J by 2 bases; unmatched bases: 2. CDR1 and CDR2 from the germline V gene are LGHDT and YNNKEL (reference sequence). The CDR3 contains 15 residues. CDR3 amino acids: CASSPGTGGNYGYTF. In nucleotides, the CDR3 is TGTGCCAGCAGCCCTGGGACAGGGGGCAACTATGGCTACACCTTC.

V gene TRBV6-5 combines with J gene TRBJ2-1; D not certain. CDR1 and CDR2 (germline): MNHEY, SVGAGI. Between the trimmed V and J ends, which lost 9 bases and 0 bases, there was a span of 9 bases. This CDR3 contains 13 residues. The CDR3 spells CARIYSSYNEQFF. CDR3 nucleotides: TGTGCCAGAATTTATAGCTCCTACAATGAGCAGTTCTTC.

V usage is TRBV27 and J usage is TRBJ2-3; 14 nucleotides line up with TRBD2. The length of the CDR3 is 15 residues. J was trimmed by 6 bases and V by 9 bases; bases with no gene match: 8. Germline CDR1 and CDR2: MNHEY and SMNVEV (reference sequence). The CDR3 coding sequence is TGTGCCAGTCAGAAGGGACTAGCGGGAGCGGATACGCAGTATTTT. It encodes CASQKGLAGADTQYF.

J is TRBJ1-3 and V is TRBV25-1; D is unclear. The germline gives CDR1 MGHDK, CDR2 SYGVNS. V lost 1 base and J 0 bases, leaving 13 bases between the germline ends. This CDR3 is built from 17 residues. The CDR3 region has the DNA TGTGCCAGCAGTGAATTCGGGATGGGGAACTCTGGAAACACCATATATTTT. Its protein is CASSEFGMGNSGNTIYF. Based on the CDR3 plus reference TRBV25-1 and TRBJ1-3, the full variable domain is EADIYQTPRYLVIGTGKKITLECSQTMGHDKMYWYQQDPGMELHLIHYSYGVNSTEKGDLSSESTVSRIRTEHFPLTLESARPSHTSQYLCASSEFGMGNSGNTIYFGEGSWLTVV.

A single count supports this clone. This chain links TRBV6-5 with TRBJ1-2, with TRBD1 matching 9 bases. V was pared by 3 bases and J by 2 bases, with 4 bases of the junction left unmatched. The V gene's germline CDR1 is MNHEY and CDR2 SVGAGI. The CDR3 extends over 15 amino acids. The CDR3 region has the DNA TGTGCCAGCAGTTATCACAGGGGGCCCAACTATGGCTACACCTTC. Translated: CASSYHRGPNYGYTF.

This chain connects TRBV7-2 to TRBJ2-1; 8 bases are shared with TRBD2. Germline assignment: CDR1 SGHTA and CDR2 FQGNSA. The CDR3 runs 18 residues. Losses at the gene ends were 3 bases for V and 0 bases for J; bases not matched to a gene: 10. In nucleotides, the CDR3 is TGTGCCAGCAGCTTGTCCGGGACTAGGTCCGGCTCCTACAATGAGCAGTTCTTC. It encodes CASSLSGTRSGSYNEQFF.

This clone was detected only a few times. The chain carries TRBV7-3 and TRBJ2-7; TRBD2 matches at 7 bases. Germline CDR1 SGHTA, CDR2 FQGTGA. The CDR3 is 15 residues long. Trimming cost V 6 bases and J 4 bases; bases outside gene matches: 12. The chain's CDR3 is CASSLGAGVAYEQYF. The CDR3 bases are TGTGCCAGCAGTTTAGGGGCGGGAGTGGCATACGAGCAGTACTTC.

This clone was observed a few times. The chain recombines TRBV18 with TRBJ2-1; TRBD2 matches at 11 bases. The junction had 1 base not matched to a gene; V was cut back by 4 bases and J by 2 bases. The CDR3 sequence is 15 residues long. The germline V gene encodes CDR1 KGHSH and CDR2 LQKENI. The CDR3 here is CASSLAGGTYNEQFF. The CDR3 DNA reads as TGTGCCAGCTCACTAGCGGGAGGGACCTACAATGAGCAGTTCTTC.

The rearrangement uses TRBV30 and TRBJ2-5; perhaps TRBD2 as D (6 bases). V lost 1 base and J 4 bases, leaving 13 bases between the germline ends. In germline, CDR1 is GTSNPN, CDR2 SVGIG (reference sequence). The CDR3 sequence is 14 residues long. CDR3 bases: TGTGCCTGGAGTGAGGGTATCGGGAGAGAGACCCAGTACTTC. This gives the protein CAWSEGIGRETQYF.

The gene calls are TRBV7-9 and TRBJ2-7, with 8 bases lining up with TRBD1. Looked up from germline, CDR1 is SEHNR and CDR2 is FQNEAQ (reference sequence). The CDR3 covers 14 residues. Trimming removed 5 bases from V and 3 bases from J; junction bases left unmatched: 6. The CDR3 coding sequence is TGTGCCAGCAGCCCGGGACAGGAGGACTACGAGCAGTACTTC. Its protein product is CASSPGQEDYEQYF. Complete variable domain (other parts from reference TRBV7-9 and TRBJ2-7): DTGVSQNPRHKITKRGQNVTFRCDPISEHNRLYWYRQTLGQGPEFLTYFQNEAQLEKSRLLSDRFSAERPKGSFSTLEIQRTEQGDSAMYLCASSPGQEDYEQYFGPGTRLTVT.

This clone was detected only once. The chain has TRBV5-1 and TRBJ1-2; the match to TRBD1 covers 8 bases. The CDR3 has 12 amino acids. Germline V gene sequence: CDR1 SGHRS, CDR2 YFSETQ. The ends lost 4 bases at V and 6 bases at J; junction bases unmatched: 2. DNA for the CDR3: TGCGCCAGCAGCGTGACAGGGGATGGCTACACCTTC. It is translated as CASSVTGDGYTF.

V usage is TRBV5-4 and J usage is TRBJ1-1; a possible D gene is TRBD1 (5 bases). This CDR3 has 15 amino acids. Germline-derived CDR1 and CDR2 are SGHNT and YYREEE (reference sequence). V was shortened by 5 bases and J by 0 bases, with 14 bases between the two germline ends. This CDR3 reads CASRERGTLNTEAFF. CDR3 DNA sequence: TGTGCCAGCAGGGAACGCGGGACGCTGAACACTGAAGCTTTCTTT.

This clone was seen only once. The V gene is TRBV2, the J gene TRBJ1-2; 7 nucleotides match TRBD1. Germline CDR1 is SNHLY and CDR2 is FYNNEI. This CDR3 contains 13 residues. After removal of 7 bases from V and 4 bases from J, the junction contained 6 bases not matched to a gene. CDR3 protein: CASTTGVGYGYTF. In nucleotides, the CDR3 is TGTGCCAGCACTACAGGGGTTGGCTATGGCTACACCTTC.

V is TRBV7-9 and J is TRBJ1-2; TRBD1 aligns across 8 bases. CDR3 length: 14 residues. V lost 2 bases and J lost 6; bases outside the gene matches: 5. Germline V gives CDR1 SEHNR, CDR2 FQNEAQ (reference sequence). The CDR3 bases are TGTGCCAGCAGCTTAAGCGGGACAGGAAATGGCTACACCTTC. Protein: CASSLSGTGNGYTF.

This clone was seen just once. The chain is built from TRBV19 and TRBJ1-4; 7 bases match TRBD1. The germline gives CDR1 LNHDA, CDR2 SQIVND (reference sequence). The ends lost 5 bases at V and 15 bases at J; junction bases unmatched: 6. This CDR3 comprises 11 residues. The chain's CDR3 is CASSDGQVVFF. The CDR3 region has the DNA TGTGCCAGTAGTGATGGACAGGTGGTGTTTTTT.

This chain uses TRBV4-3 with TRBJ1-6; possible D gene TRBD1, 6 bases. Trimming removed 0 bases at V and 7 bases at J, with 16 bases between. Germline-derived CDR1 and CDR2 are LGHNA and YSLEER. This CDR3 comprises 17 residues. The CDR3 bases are TGCGCCAGCAGCCAAGATGGGGGCAGCCTAAGGAATTCACCCCTCCACTTT. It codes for CASSQDGGSLRNSPLHF.

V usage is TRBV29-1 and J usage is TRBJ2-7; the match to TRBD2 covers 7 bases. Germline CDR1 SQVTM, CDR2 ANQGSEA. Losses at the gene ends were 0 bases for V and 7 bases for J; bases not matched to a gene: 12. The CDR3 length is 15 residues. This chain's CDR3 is CSVEDKASGRGEQYF. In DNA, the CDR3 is TGCAGCGTTGAAGATAAGGCTAGCGGACGGGGTGAGCAGTACTTC.

The CDR3 DNA sequence: TGTGCCACCTGGGGGCAGGGGGCCGGCGTGGCGGCTTTCTTT. Its protein product is CATWGQGAGVAAFF. V is TRBV24-1 and J is TRBJ1-1, with TRBD1 identical over 8 bases. Germline trimming cut 9 bases from V and 11 bases from J; bases unmatched to any gene: 16. Germline CDR1 KGHDR, CDR2 SFDVKD. This CDR3 has 14 amino acids.

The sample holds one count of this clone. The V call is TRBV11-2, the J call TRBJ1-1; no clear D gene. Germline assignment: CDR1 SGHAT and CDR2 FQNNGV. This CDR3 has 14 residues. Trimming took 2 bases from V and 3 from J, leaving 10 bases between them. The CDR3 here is CASSLRGADTEAFF. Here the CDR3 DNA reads TGTGCCAGCAGCTTAAGAGGTGCTGACACTGAAGCTTTCTTT.

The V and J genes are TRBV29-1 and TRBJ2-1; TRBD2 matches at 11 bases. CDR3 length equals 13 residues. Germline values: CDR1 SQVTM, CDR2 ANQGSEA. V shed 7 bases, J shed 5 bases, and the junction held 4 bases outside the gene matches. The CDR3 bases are TGCAGCGGCCTGACTAGCGGGGACAATGAGCAGTTCTTC. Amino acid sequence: CSGLTSGDNEQFF.

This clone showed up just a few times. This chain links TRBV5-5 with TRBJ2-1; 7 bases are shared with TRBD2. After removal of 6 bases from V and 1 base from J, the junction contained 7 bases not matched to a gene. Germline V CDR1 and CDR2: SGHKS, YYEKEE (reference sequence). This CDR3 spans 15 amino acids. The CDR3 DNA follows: TGTGCCAGCACCAAGGGAGGGATTTCCTACAATGAGCAGTTCTTC. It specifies CASTKGGISYNEQFF.

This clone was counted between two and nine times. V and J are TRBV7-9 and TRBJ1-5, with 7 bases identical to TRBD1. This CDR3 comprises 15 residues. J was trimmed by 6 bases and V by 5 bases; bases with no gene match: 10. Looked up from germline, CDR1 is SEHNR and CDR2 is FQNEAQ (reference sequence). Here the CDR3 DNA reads TGTGCCAGCAGCCGCGACGGGACAGCCGCTCAGCCCCAGCATTTT. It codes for CASSRDGTAAQPQHF.

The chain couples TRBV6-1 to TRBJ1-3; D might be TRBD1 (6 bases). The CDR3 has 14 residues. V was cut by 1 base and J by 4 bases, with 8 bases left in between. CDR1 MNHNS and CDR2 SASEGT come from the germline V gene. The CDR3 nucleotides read TGTGCCAGCAGTGAAGTAGACAGGGGAAACACCATATATTTT. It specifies CASSEVDRGNTIYF.

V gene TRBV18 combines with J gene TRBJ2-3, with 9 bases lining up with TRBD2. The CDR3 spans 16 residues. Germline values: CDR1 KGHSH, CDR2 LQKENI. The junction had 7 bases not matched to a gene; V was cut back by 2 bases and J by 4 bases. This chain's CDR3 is CASSPSAGGPSDTQYF. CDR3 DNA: TGTGCCAGCTCACCAAGTGCGGGAGGGCCGTCAGATACGCAGTATTTT.

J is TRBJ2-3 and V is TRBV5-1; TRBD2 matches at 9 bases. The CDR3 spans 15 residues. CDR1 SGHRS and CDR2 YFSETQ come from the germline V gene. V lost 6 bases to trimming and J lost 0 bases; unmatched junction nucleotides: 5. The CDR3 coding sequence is TGCGCCAGCAATAGGCTAGCGGGGAGCACAGATACGCAGTATTTT. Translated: CASNRLAGSTDTQYF.

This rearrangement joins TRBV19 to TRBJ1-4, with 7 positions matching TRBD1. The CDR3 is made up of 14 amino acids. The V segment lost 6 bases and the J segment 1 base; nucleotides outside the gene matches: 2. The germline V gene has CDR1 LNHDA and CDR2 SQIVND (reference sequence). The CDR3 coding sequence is TGTGCCAGTAGGCGACAGGGAACTAATGAAAAACTGTTTTTT. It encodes CASRRQGTNEKLFF.

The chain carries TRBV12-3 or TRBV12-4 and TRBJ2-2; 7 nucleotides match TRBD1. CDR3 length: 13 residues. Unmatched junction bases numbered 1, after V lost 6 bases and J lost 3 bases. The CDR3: CASRGQDTGELFF. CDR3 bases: TGTGCCAGCAGAGGACAGGACACCGGGGAGCTGTTTTTT.